The rows below give T cell receptor beta chains drawn from one sample of a study of cytomegalovirus exposure and HLA in healthy donors. The table came from immunoSEQ multiplex PCR; TCRdb's copy has only in-frame clones and leaves some out. The sample lists fewer than 150,000 clones; 67% were seen once. The specimen sequenced was PBMCs. Receptors were obtained from a man aged 18 to 35 in good health and CMV-seropositive. The conserved cysteine and the conserved F or W are not part of the CDR3 here. The D gene is left open where the match is weak.

>TRBV27|TRBJ2-1|NA
ASSSDTPQQGYYNEQF
>TRBV7-9|TRBJ2-7|NA
ASSLAPVLEDRSYEQY
>TRBV5-4|TRBJ2-4|NA
ASSGTGNQNIQY
>TRBV5-1|TRBJ2-6|NA
ASSYQGSSGANVLT
>TRBV5-6|TRBJ2-1|TRBD2
ASSLAGGQFYNEQF
>TRBV5-4|TRBJ1-3|NA
ASSPDSGNTIY
>TRBV11-3|TRBJ2-5|TRBD2
ASSLRAGGIETQY
>TRBV5-5|TRBJ1-1|NA
ASSIGPARTEAF
>TRBV28|TRBJ1-1|NA
ASSPTPEGRDTEAF
>TRBV12-5|TRBJ2-2|NA
ASGLLGTNTGELF
>TRBV28|TRBJ1-2|NA
ASIPRGGGYGYT
>TRBV11-3|TRBJ2-5|NA
ASSFFQGTGETQY
>TRBV6-1|TRBJ2-7|TRBD1
ASNDRGGPYEQY
>TRBV4-2|TRBJ2-1|TRBD2
ASSLNNAGLAYNEQF
>TRBV28|TRBJ1-2|TRBD1
ASREPADRAAGYT
>TRBV4-2|TRBJ2-5|TRBD2
ASSQLPSGPPHGSQY
>TRBV5-3|TRBJ1-6|TRBD1
ARSGRGGRSYNSPLH
>TRBV4-1|TRBJ1-6|TRBD1
ASSQMDRSYNSPLH
>TRBV5-6|TRBJ2-1|TRBD2
ASRLSGGAIEQF
>TRBV2|TRBJ2-2|NA
ASSELQGTGELF
>TRBV5-1|TRBJ2-5|NA
ASSLANRLEETQY
>TRBV5-1|TRBJ1-4|TRBD1
ASSPRGTGGPGTEKLF
>TRBV6-4|TRBJ2-3|NA
ASSDRLDTDTQY
>TRBV29-1|TRBJ1-1|TRBD1
SVGTGLNTEAF
>TRBV7-9|TRBJ2-3|NA
ASSPAGGWDTQY
>TRBV11-2|TRBJ1-1|NA
ASSLSGEAF
>TRBV4-1|TRBJ1-2|NA
ASSQEAGLGGYT
>TRBV30|NA|TRBD2
AWSLQGRGSSYEQY
>TRBV7-9|TRBJ1-4|TRBD1
ASSPRQGLAEKLF
>TRBV29-1|TRBJ2-1|TRBD2
SVSPHGGARLQF
>TRBV15|TRBJ1-5|NA
ATSRDLVGRDQPQH
>TRBV25-1|TRBJ1-1|NA
ASSEAGTEYEAF
>TRBV10-3|TRBJ2-1|NA
AIGQASYNEQF
>TRBV2|TRBJ1-1|NA
ASTRGIGTEAF
>TRBV7-9|TRBJ1-2|TRBD1
ASSYEGAGYT
>TRBV30|TRBJ2-1|NA
AWSPRRETEF
>TRBV5-6|TRBJ2-5|TRBD2
ASSRAAGLKETQY
>TRBV2|TRBJ2-6|TRBD1
ASSRQGTGANVLT
>TRBV6-6|TRBJ1-6|TRBD1
ASSSWDSVNSPLH
>TRBV5-1|TRBJ2-1|NA
ASTFSSYNEQF
>TRBV5-1|TRBJ2-5|TRBD1
ASSSPSGDRWQETQY
>TRBV7-9|TRBJ2-2|TRBD2
ASSLYRGGNTGELF
>TRBV5-5|TRBJ2-2|NA
ASSLLRGTGELF
>TRBV2|TRBJ2-5|TRBD2
ASTRRRDYSQETQY
>TRBV7-9|TRBJ2-3|TRBD2
ASRPPRLAGRWKDTQY
>TRBV15|TRBJ2-5|TRBD1
ATSSATGGYETQY
>TRBV19|TRBJ1-5|NA
ASSIGGLQPQH
>TRBV5-1|TRBJ2-5|NA
ASSLGGMPLETQY
>TRBV6-1|TRBJ2-3|TRBD2
ASTRTRGDLDTQY
>TRBV9|TRBJ2-1|TRBD2
ASSVGGSGGAGNEQF
>TRBV19|TRBJ2-5|NA
ASSSTWTQETQY
>TRBV9|TRBJ1-5|NA
ASSVDPQYSNQPQH
>TRBV28|TRBJ1-2|NA
ASSPIPAGGGGYT